The clone carrying this T cell receptor (beta chain) came up many times. With a J-beta primer mix and a sample-barcoded 5' primer, a second PCR ran 7 to 11 cycles. The template-switch adaptor, which had 12 random nucleotides, put a tag on each cDNA molecule. MiXCR, run by TCRdb on the 5' RACE reads, gives a single entry per CDR3 protein. The top ten hold roughly 19% of the sample, which has around 710,000 distinct CDR3 sequences, roughly 47% seen once. Trimming stripped 3 bases from V and 0 bases from J, with 9 bases between. From germline, CDR1 is SGHTA and CDR2 FQGNSA. The CDR3 sequence is 16 residues long. This sample is part of a study of blood T cells in healthy people across ages.

The sample consisted of blood. The chain has TRBV7-2 and TRBJ2-6; D may be TRBD1 or TRBD2 (5 bases each). The clonotype originates from a woman aged 55-70 years in good health. The CDR3 protein is CASSLGRNSGANVLTF. The CDR3 DNA is TGTGCCAGCAGCTTGGGACGGAACTCTGGGGCCAACGTCCTGACTTTC. Full variable domain (rest looked up from reference TRBV7-2 and TRBJ2-6): GAGVSQSPSNKVTEKGKDVELRCDPISGHTALYWYRQSLGQGLEFLIYFQGNSAPDKSGLPSDRFSAERTGGSVSTLTIQRTQQEDSAVYLCASSLGRNSGANVLTFGAGSRLTVL.